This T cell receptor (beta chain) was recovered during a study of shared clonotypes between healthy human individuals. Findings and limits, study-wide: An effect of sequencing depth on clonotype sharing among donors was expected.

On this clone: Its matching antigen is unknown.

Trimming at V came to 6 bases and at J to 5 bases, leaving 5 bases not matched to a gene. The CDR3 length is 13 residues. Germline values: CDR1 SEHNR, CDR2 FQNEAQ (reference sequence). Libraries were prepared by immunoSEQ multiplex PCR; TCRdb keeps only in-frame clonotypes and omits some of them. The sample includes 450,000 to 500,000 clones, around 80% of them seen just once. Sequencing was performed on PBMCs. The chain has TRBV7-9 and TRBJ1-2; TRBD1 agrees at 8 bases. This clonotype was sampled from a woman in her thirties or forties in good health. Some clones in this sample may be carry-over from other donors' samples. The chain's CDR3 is CASSDRGEYGYTF. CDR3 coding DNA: TGTGCCAGCAGTGACAGGGGAGAGTATGGCTACACCTTC.